Included here is one T cell receptor (beta chain) sequence, with context. Its target is not known. This specimen comes from a study of blood T cells in healthy people across ages. Study-level points and caveats: Correlation between TCR beta diversity and naive T cell percentage was strong. Roughly linear age-related decline in beta diversity appeared, significant by age approximately 41.

CDR3 length: 12 amino acids. V was shortened by 4 bases and J by 11 bases, with 14 bases between the two germline ends. Germline V CDR1 and CDR2: SNHLY, FYNNEI. The authors ran a second PCR of 7 to 11 cycles using a sample-barcoded 5' primer and a J-beta primer mix. A single record per CDR3 protein comes from TCRdb applying MiXCR to the 5' RACE reads. The table lists approximately 810,000 distinct CDR3 sequences, under 30% of them singletons, with around 16% in the top ten. Healthy Russian Caucasian donors spanned ages roughly 6 to 90 years. This sequence originates from a woman older than 75 in good health. The chain couples TRBV2 to TRBJ1-1; D possibly corresponds to TRBD1 (5 bases). The sequenced sample consisted of blood. CDR3 nucleotide sequence: TGTGCCAGCAGTGCGGACACCTTTCGGGCTTTCTTT. Its protein is CASSADTFRAFF. Full variable domain (missing parts from reference TRBV2 and TRBJ1-1): EPEVTQTPSHQVTQMGQEVILRCVPISNHLYFYWYRQILGQKVEFLVSFYNNEISEKSEIFDDQFSVERPDGSNFTLKIRSTKLEDSAMYFCASSADTFRAFFGQGTRLTVV.